This TCR beta chain was sequenced during a study of blood T cell repertoires in COVID-19. Profiled with immunoSEQ multiplex PCR; TCRdb holds only in-frame clones, not every one. This sample has around 290,000 clones, with roughly 86% found just once. For this clone: The junction departs from the called germline gene at one end, perhaps through a read error.

The CDR3 totals 15 residues. Germline assignment: CDR1 LGHDT and CDR2 YNNKEL (reference sequence). The sample taken for sequencing was PBMCs or T cells enriched from blood (not recorded which). The receptor was isolated from a woman aged 18-29 years who had recovered from COVID-19. The gene calls are TRBV3-1 (or the pseudogene TRBV3-2) and TRBJ1-1; 10 nucleotides align to TRBD1. CDR3 sequence (DNA): TGTGCCAGCAGCCAGGGACAGGGGTTGAAAACTGAAGCTTTCTTT. Translating it yields CASSQGQGLKTEAFF.